The rows below give T cell receptor beta chains drawn from one sample of a study of CD8 T cells in ankylosing spondylitis. TCRdb re-called the 5' RACE reads through MiXCR, storing one row per CDR3 protein. Found here are roughly 230,000 distinct CDR3 sequences, about 10% of them singletons; the top ten hold around 2.6%. The source material was blood, either unsorted or a sorted T cell fraction (not recorded which). These receptors all come from a male donor with ankylosing spondylitis or in good health (not recorded which). CDR3s leave out the opening cysteine and the closing phenylalanine or tryptophan.

>TRBJ1-5|TRBV12-3/TRBV12-4
ASSLTGPINQPQH
>TRBJ1-5|TRBV10-1
ASSDLPNQPQH
>TRBJ1-2|TRBV21-1
ASSKKVSGGANYGYT
>TRBJ1-5|TRBV4-1
ASSQDGRTQPQH
>TRBJ2-2|TRBV19
ASSMPGELF
>TRBJ2-2|TRBV3-1
ASSQMGLADLDSLNTGELF
>TRBJ2-1|TRBV12-3/TRBV12-4
ASSTPSTSGDEQF
>TRBJ2-4|TRBV11-3
ASSLDSKNIQY
>TRBJ1-2|TRBV29-1
SVSADRSYGYT
>TRBJ2-1|TRBV7-2
ASSTGTEYNEQF
>TRBJ2-1|TRBV12-3/TRBV12-4
ASRSSGGSYNEQF
>TRBJ2-1|TRBV13
ASSLGRLAGAPSNEQF
>TRBJ2-7|TRBV12-3/TRBV12-4
ASSLLGGKGLEQY
>TRBJ2-7|TRBV20-1
SARDRLAGESYEQY
>TRBJ2-7|TRBV30
AWSDRHRQVSYEQY
>TRBJ1-1|TRBV5-1
ASSYGQGYTEAF
>TRBJ1-2|TRBV19
ASSKGPGELNPAGGYT
>TRBJ1-5|TRBV6-1
ASSQKVTGGYQPQH
>TRBJ1-3|TRBV6-1
ASSVSPGPSSGNTIY
>TRBJ1-6|TRBV27
ASTLTGGNSPLH
>TRBJ2-1|TRBV11-2
ASSLDNGSQRDEQF
>TRBJ2-2|TRBV5-1
ASSLDPGPGELF
>TRBJ2-5|TRBV14
ASSQGGRETQY
>TRBJ1-2|TRBV7-2
ASSLYGNLYGYT
>TRBJ2-1|TRBV27
ASSPLPASGSPGEQF
>TRBJ2-2|TRBV10-3
ATCRDTDTGELF
>TRBJ1-2|TRBV21-1
ASSKSPVGTGYGYT
>TRBJ2-3|TRBV5-1
ASSLDDNRKADTQY
>TRBJ2-1|TRBV6-2/TRBV6-3
ASRPGTSGRAQEQF
>TRBJ2-7|TRBV12-3/TRBV12-4
ASSFSATYEQY
>TRBJ1-2|TRBV5-4
ASSSDSRHYGYT